The 6 T cell receptor beta chains in this list originate from one sample, sequenced in a study of T cells in Graves' hyperthyroidism and ophthalmopathy. What was amplified from RNA transcripts were TCR beta CDR3 regions. The HTBI primer set was used in a first-round RT-PCR of the TCR CDR3. TCRdb reanalysed the multiplex PCR reads using MiXCR and keeps one entry per CDR3 protein. The table lists 650,000 to 800,000 distinct CDR3 sequences, 45% of them singletons. Input material: peripheral blood or thyroid tissue (not recorded which). These receptors were collected from an adult man with Graves' disease, either hyperthyroidism or ophthalmopathy (not recorded which).

The rearrangement links TRBV15 to TRBJ1-6; weak D call: TRBD1 (5 bases). Germline CDR1 reads LNHNV; CDR2 reads YYDKDF (reference sequence). The V and J ends lost 0 bases and 9 bases respectively, with 9 bases between them. The CDR3 runs 14 residues. CDR3 sequence: CATSRETDGSPLHF. CDR3 DNA: TGTGCCACCAGCAGAGAGACAGACGGTTCACCCCTCCACTTT. Using reference TRBV15 and TRBJ1-6 for the parts outside the CDR3, the full variable domain is DAMVIQNPRYQVTQFGKPVTLSCSQTLNHNVMYWYQQKSSQAPKLLFHYYDKDFNNEADTPDNFQSRRPNTSFCFLDIRSPGLGDTAMYLCATSRETDGSPLHFGNGTRLTVT.

In regard to this clonotype: One junction end does not reproduce the germline sequence, and a read error may be involved. V is TRBV29-1 and J is TRBJ1-2, with 12 positions matching TRBD1. This CDR3 is built from 13 residues. Germline V gene sequence: CDR1 SQVTM, CDR2 ANQGSEA. CDR3 region: CSVGTGGADGHTF. The CDR3 DNA sequence: TGCAGCGTCGGGACAGGGGGCGCAGATGGCCACACCTTC.

The chain employs TRBV2 and TRBJ1-5; TRBD1 is a possible D gene (5 bases). Trimming removed 5 bases at V and 11 bases at J, with 19 bases between. This CDR3 comprises 14 residues. CDR1 SNHLY and CDR2 FYNNEI come from the germline V gene. CDR3 protein: CASSYEGRGETQHF. CDR3 nucleotide sequence: TGTGCCAGCAGTTATGAGGGCCGGGGGGAGACCCAGCATTTT.

The chain couples TRBV12-3 or TRBV12-4 to TRBJ1-2; D gene uncertain. This CDR3 is 12 amino acids long. Trimming shortened V by 6 bases and J by 8 bases, and 13 bases separated the two germline ends. Here the CDR3 DNA reads TGTGCCAGCAGCCCTGGGGTTGCGGGCTACACCTTC. It codes for CASSPGVAGYTF.

The chain uses TRBV10-3 and TRBJ1-4, with TRBD1 identical over 7 bases. The CDR3 extends over 15 amino acids. V shed 6 bases and J 6 bases; nucleotides not matched to a gene: 10. Germline lookup yields CDR1 ENHRY and CDR2 SYGVKD. DNA for the CDR3: TGTGCCATCAGACCCTCGGGACAGCTGCATGAAAAACTGTTTTTT. It yields the protein CAIRPSGQLHEKLFF.

This clonotype appeared many times. This chain links TRBV10-3 with TRBJ2-6; TRBD1 is a possible D gene (6 bases). The CDR3 totals 17 residues. V lost 6 bases, J lost 2 bases, and 17 bases lay in between. Germline V lookup: CDR1 ENHRY, CDR2 SYGVKD. CDR3 coding DNA: TGTGCCATCAGACCCGAGCAGGGGAAACCTGGGGCCAACGTCCTGACTTTC. Translation gives CAIRPEQGKPGANVLTF.